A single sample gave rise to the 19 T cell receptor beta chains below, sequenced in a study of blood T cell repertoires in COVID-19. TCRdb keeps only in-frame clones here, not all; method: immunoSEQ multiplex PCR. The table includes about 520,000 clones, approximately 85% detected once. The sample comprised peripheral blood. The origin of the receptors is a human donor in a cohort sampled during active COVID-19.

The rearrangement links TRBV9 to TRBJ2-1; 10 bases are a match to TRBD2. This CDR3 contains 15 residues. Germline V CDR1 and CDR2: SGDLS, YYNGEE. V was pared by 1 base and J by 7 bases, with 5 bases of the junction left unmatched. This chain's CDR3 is CASSVQSGRGNEQFF. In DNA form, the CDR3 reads TGTGCCAGCAGCGTACAGAGCGGGAGGGGAAATGAGCAGTTCTTC. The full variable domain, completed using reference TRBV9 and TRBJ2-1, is DSGVTQTPKHLITATGQRVTLRCSPRSGDLSVYWYQQSLDQGLQFLIQYYNGEERAKGNILERFSAQQFPDLHSELNLSSLELGDSALYFCASSVQSGRGNEQFFGPGTRLTVL.

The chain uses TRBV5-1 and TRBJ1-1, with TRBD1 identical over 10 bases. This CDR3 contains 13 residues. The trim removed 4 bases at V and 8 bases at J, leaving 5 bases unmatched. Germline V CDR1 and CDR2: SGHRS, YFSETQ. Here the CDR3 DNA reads TGCGCCAGCAGCATAGGGACAGGGGTGGAAGCTTTCTTT. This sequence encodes CASSIGTGVEAFF.

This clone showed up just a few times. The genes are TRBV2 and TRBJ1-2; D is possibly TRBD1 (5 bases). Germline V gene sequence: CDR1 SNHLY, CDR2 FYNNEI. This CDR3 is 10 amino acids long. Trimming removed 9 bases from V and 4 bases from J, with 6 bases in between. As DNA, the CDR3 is TGTGCCAGACAGGTCTATGGCTACACCTTC. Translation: CARQVYGYTF.

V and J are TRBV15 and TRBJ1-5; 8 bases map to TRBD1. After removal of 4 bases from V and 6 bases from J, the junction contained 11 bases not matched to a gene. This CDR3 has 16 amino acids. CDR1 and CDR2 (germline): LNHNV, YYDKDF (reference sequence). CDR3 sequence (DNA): TGTGCCACCAGCACCGGGACAGGAAGCCCCAGTCAGCCCCAGCATTTT. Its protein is CATSTGTGSPSQPQHF.

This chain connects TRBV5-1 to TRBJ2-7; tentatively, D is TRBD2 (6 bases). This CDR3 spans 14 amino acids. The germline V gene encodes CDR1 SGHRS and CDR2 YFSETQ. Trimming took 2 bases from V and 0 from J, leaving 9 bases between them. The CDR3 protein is CASSFQGGSYEQYF. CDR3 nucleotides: TGCGCCAGCAGCTTTCAGGGAGGCTCCTACGAGCAGTACTTC.

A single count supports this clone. The CDR3 is CASSFGQRVGYEQYF. The CDR3 bases are TGTGCCAGCAGCTTTGGACAGAGGGTGGGCTACGAGCAGTACTTC. The chain recombines TRBV7-2 with TRBJ2-7, with D maybe TRBD1 (6 bases). The V and J ends lost 3 bases and 3 bases respectively, with 15 bases between them. Germline CDR1 reads SGHTA; CDR2 reads FQGNSA. The CDR3 is 15 residues long.

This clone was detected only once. This CDR3 is CASSLGRQGSSGNTIYF. The CDR3 region has the DNA TGCGCCAGCAGCTTGGGGAGACAGGGGAGCTCTGGAAACACCATATATTTT. The chain uses TRBV5-1 and TRBJ1-3, with TRBD1 identical over 8 bases. The CDR3 runs 17 residues. V trimming: 0 bases; J trimming: 0 bases; junction bases outside the gene matches: 5. Germline CDR1 and CDR2: SGHRS and YFSETQ.

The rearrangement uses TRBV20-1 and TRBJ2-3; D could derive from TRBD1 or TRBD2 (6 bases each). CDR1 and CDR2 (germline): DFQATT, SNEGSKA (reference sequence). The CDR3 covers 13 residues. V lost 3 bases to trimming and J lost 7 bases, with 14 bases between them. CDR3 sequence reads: CSASEGGPNTQYF. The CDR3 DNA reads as TGCAGTGCTAGTGAGGGGGGTCCGAATACGCAGTATTTT.

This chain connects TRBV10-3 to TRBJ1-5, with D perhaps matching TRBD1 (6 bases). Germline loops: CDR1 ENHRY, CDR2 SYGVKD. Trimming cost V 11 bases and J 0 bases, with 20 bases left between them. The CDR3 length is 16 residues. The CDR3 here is CAAAQGSQGSNQPQHF. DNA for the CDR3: TGTGCCGCCGCACAGGGTTCACAAGGTAGCAATCAGCCCCAGCATTTT.

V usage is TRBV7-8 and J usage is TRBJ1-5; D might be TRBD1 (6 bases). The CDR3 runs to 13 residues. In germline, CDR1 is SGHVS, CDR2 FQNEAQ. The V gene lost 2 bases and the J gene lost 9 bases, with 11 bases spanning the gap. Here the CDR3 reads CASSLFVGGPQHF. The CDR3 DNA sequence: TGTGCCAGCAGCTTATTTGTAGGGGGGCCCCAGCATTTT.

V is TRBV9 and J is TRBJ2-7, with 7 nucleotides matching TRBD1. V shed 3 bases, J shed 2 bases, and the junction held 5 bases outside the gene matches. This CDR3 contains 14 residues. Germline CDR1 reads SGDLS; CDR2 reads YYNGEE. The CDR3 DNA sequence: TGTGCCAGCAGCGAGAGGGACAGCCCCTACGAGCAGTACTTC. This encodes CASSERDSPYEQYF.

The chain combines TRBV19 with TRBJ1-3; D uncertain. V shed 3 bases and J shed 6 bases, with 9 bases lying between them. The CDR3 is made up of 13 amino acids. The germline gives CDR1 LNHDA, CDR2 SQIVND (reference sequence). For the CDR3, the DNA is TGTGCCAGTAGTATGAACGGGGTAAACACCATATATTTT. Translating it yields CASSMNGVNTIYF.

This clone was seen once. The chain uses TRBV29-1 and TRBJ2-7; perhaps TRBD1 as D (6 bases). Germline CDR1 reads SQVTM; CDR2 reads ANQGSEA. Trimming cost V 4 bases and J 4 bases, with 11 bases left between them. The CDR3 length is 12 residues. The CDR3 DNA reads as TGCAGCGTTGGAGTCAGGGGTTACGAGCAGTACTTC. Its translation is CSVGVRGYEQYF.

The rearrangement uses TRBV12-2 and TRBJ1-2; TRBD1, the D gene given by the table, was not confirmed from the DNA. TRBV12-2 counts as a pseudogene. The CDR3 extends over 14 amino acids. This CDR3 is CASRSQRDTYGYTF. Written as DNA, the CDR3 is TGTGCAAGTCGCTCCCAGAGGGACACCTATGGCTACACCTTC.

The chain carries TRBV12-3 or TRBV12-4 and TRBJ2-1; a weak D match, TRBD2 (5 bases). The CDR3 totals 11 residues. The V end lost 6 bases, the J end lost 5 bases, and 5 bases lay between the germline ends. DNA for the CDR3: TGTGCCAGCAGCGGGAACAATGAGCAGTTCTTC. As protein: CASSGNNEQFF.

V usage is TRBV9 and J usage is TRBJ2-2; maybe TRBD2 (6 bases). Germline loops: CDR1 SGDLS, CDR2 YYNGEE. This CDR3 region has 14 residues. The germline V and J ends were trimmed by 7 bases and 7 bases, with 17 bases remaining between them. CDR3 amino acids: CASHPSGRSGELFF. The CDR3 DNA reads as TGTGCCAGCCATCCGAGCGGGCGAAGCGGGGAGCTGTTTTTT.

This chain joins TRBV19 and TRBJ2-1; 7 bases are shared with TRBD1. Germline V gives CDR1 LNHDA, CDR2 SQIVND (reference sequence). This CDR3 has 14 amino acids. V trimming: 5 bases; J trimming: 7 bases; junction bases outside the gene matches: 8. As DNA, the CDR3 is TGTGCCAGTAGTCGGACAGGAGGTGGTAATGAGCAGTTCTTC. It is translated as CASSRTGGGNEQFF.

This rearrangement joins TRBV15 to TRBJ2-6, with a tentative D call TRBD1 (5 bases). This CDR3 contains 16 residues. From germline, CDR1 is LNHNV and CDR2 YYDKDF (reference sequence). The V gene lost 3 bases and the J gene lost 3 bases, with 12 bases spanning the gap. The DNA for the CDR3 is TGTGCCACCAGCAGGACAGTTGGTAGTGGGGCCAACGTCCTGACTTTC. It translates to CATSRTVGSGANVLTF.

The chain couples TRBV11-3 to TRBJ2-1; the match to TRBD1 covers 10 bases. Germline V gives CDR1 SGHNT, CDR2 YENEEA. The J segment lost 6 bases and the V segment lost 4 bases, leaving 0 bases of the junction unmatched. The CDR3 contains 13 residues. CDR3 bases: TGTGCCAGCAGCTGGGACAGGGGCAATGAGCAGTTCTTC. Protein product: CASSWDRGNEQFF.